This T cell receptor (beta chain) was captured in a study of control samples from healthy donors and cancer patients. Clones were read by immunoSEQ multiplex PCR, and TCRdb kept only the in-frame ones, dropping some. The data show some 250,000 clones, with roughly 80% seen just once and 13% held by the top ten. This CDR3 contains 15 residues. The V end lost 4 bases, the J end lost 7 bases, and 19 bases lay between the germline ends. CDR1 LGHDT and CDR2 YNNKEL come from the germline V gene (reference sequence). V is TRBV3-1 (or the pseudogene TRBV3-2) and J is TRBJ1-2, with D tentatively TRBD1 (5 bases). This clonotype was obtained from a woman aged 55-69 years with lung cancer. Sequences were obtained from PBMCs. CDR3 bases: TGTGCCAGCAGCCCCCGCGGGCGCCCTGGGGGTGGCTACACCTTC. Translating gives CASSPRGRPGGGYTF.